These 29 T cell receptor beta chains share one sample of origin, sequenced in a study of regulatory T cells in long-lasting Graves disease. The time point is: newly diagnosed GD, antithyroid drugs for less than 3 months. Making the TCR library involved RNA that had been extracted from PBMCs. Building of the TCR beta libraries involved iRepertoire HTBI primers and Arm-PCR of CDR3 regions. Each CDR3 protein gets one entry after TCRdb re-called the multiplex PCR reads with MiXCR. Of 200,000 to 250,000 distinct CDR3 sequences in the sample, roughly 19% were seen once. These same data were also listed under a study on T cells in Graves' hyperthyroidism and ophthalmopathy.

The sample consisted of peripheral blood mononuclear cells (PBMCs), taken at new diagnosis, from a patient treated with antithyroid drugs. These receptor sequences come from a woman younger than 45 with Graves disease.

This clonotype was observed many times. This chain uses TRBV3-1 with TRBJ2-5, with no clear D. Germline V CDR1 and CDR2: LGHDT, YNNKEL (reference sequence). The CDR3 contains 14 residues. Trimming removed 6 bases from V and 2 bases from J, with 13 bases in between. CDR3 loop: CASSQLGAQETQYF. The CDR3 DNA sequence: TGTGCCAGCAGTCAACTCGGCGCGCAAGAGACCCAGTACTTC.

There are many counts of this clonotype. The chain couples TRBV28 to TRBJ1-4; 8 bases fit TRBD1. Germline assignment: CDR1 MDHEN and CDR2 SYDVKM. This CDR3 has 14 amino acids. V shed 8 bases, J shed 8 bases, and the junction held 10 bases outside the gene matches. The CDR3, as DNA: TGTGCCAGCCTCCAGGGGGCGGATGTAGAAAAACTGTTTTTT. Its protein product is CASLQGADVEKLFF.

This clonotype appeared a single time. The chain employs TRBV10-3 and TRBJ2-7; D ambiguous. V was shortened by 7 bases and J by 9 bases, with 4 bases between the two germline ends. Per the germline V gene, CDR1 is ENHRY and CDR2 is SYGVKD. This CDR3 contains 8 residues. CDR3: CAIILQYF. Here the CDR3 DNA reads TGTGCCATCATTTTGCAGTACTTC.

This clonotype was counted ten times or more. The chain recombines TRBV28 with TRBJ2-7; 11 bases are shared with TRBD2. Per germline, CDR1 MDHEN and CDR2 SYDVKM. The CDR3 is 15 amino acids. The V gene end was trimmed by 6 bases and the J gene end by 0 bases; junction bases not matched to a gene: 4. The CDR3 spells CASRSTSGASYEQYF. The CDR3 coding sequence is TGTGCCAGCAGGTCGACTAGCGGGGCCTCCTACGAGCAGTACTTC.

This clonotype was recorded only once. With a much larger clone just one base away, this may be a read error. The V call is TRBV29-1, the J call TRBJ2-4; D may be TRBD1 (5 bases). The DNA end is more similar to TRBJ1-2, so the J call may be wrong. CDR1 and CDR2 (germline): SQVTM, ANQGSEA. This CDR3 comprises 16 residues. The CDR3 reads CSVEDFLQGRDLGYTF. In DNA form, the CDR3 reads TGCAGCGTTGAAGACTTCCTCCAGGGCAGGGACCTTGGCTACACCTTC.

This clonotype was seen many times. The chain links TRBV19 to TRBJ1-2, with a possible D match to TRBD1 (6 bases). Germline-derived CDR1 and CDR2 are LNHDA and SQIVND (reference sequence). The CDR3 covers 14 residues. The V gene lost 6 bases and the J gene lost 8 bases, with 19 bases spanning the gap. CDR3 sequence (DNA): TGTGCCAGTAGCTTCACAGGGAAGCTCTCCGGCTACACCTTC. Residues: CASSFTGKLSGYTF.

Only a few counts were recorded for this clonotype. J is TRBJ2-7 and V is TRBV14; D is possibly TRBD1 or TRBD2 (5 bases each). Deletions cut 5 bases from V and 3 bases from J, with 17 bases between. This CDR3 spans 15 amino acids. CDR1 SGHDN and CDR2 FVKESK come from the germline V gene. The CDR3 coding sequence is TGTGCCAGCAGCGCCCGGGACCCAGCAAGCTACGAGCAGTACTTC. Protein sequence: CASSARDPASYEQYF.

This clonotype occurred many times. This sequence joins TRBV3-1 and TRBJ1-1; D not resolved. This CDR3 has 16 residues. Germline lookup yields CDR1 LGHDT and CDR2 YNNKEL (reference sequence). V dropped 0 bases and J dropped 1 base, with 12 bases sitting between them. Here the CDR3 DNA reads TGTGCCAGCAGCCAAGATCGGGTTTGGGGGAACACTGAAGCTTTCTTT. This codes for CASSQDRVWGNTEAFF. Filled out from reference TRBV3-1 and TRBJ1-1, the complete variable domain reads DTAVSQTPKYLVTQMGNDKSIKCEQNLGHDTMYWYKQDSKKFLKIMFSYNNKELIINETVPNRFSPKSPDKAHLNLHINSLELGDSAVYFCASSQDRVWGNTEAFFGQGTRLTVV.

This clonotype was counted many times. The junction departs from germline at one end; a sequencing error may be responsible. The chain carries TRBV11-2 and TRBJ2-7; 8 bases are shared with TRBD1. CDR1 is SGHAT and CDR2 is FQNNGV in the germline V gene. CDR3 size: 15 residues. The CDR3 sequence: CASSQEGTGGSEQYF. CDR3 coding DNA: TGCGCCAGCAGCCAAGAGGGGACAGGAGGAAGCGAGCAGTACTTC.

This clonotype was picked up a small number of times. The genes are TRBV19 and TRBJ1-6, with 7 positions matching TRBD1. The CDR3 is 16 amino acids. After removal of 4 bases from V and 3 bases from J, the junction contained 6 bases not matched to a gene. Germline lookup yields CDR1 LNHDA and CDR2 SQIVND (reference sequence). The DNA of the CDR3 is TGTGCCAGTAGTAGCGACAGGGACTACTATAATTCACCCCTCCACTTT. Translated, it gives CASSSDRDYYNSPLHF.

This clonotype came up many times. This chain links TRBV10-2 with TRBJ1-1; tentative D call: TRBD1 (5 bases). Germline V lookup: CDR1 WSHSY, CDR2 SAAADI. CDR3 length: 17 amino acids. Trimming removed 3 bases at V and 0 bases at J, with 17 bases between. For the CDR3, the DNA is TGCGCCAGCAGTGACAGGTCAGGTCGGGGGATGAACACTGAAGCTTTCTTT. Protein sequence: CASSDRSGRGMNTEAFF.

This clonotype was picked up many times. The chain uses TRBV27 and TRBJ2-3, with D hard to call. Germline CDR1 is MNHEY and CDR2 is SMNVEV (reference sequence). V was clipped by 5 bases and J by 2 bases, with 8 bases between them. The CDR3 loop spans 13 amino acids. The CDR3 protein is CASSPGYTDTQYF. The DNA of the CDR3 is TGTGCCAGCAGTCCCGGCTACACAGATACGCAGTATTTT.

This clonotype has a handful of counts. This sequence joins TRBV9 and TRBJ1-3; tentative D call: TRBD1 (5 bases). V lost 0 bases and J lost 1, with 8 bases in between. The CDR3 totals 15 residues. Germline V gives CDR1 SGDLS, CDR2 YYNGEE. The DNA of the CDR3 is TGTGCCAGCAGCGTAGAAGGGACTTCTGGAAACACCATATATTTT. It yields the protein CASSVEGTSGNTIYF.

This clonotype was detected many times. This sequence joins TRBV11-3 and TRBJ2-2; 10 bases match TRBD2. The germline CDR1 and CDR2 sequences are SGHNT and YENEEA. V trimming: 1 base; J trimming: 2 bases; junction bases outside the gene matches: 7. The CDR3 runs to 18 residues. The CDR3 loop is CASSLGASGGPNTGELFF. For the CDR3, the DNA is TGTGCCAGCAGCTTAGGCGCTAGCGGGGGACCAAACACCGGGGAGCTGTTTTTT.

The J gene is TRBJ2-5, the V gene TRBV12-3 or TRBV12-4; TRBD1 matches 9 bases. Unmatched junction bases numbered 18, after V lost 0 bases and J lost 4 bases. The CDR3 loop spans 20 amino acids. In nucleotides, the CDR3 is TGTGCCAGCAGTTTAGCGGGGGCGAACACCGGGACAGGGAAGGTAGAGACCCAGTACTTC. Translating it yields CASSLAGANTGTGKVETQYF.

The sample holds many counts of this clonotype. The rearrangement joins TRBV11-2 to TRBJ2-1, with 7 nucleotides matching TRBD2. V lost 2 bases and J lost 4; bases outside the gene matches: 8. The germline CDR1 and CDR2 sequences are SGHAT and FQNNGV. The CDR3 sequence is 16 residues long. The CDR3 reads CASSLILAGAYNEQFF. The CDR3 DNA follows: TGTGCCAGCAGCTTAATTTTGGCGGGAGCTTACAATGAGCAGTTCTTC.

This clonotype was detected many times. The chain combines TRBV15 with TRBJ1-5; 7 bases fit TRBD1. Germline V gene data show CDR1 as LNHNV and CDR2 as YYDKDF (reference sequence). V was clipped by 0 bases and J by 7 bases; unmatched bases: 6. CDR3 size: 15 residues. CDR3 DNA: TGTGCCACCAGCAGAGAAAGGGGGCAGGGGCAGCCCCAGCATTTT. Residues: CATSRERGQGQPQHF.

In this sample, this clonotype turned up many times. The V call is TRBV2, the J call TRBJ1-1; weak D call: TRBD1 (5 bases). Germline assignment: CDR1 SNHLY and CDR2 FYNNEI. The CDR3 totals 12 residues. Trimming stripped 7 bases from V and 3 bases from J, with 9 bases between. This chain's CDR3 is CASIRDDTEAFF. CDR3 DNA sequence: TGTGCCAGCATCCGGGACGACACTGAAGCTTTCTTT. Drawing the rest from reference TRBV2 and TRBJ1-1, the complete variable domain is EPEVTQTPSHQVTQMGQEVILRCVPISNHLYFYWYRQILGQKVEFLVSFYNNEISEKSEIFDDQFSVERPDGSNFTLKIRSTKLEDSAMYFCASIRDDTEAFFGQGTRLTVV.

This clonotype was detected ten times or more. The DNA for the CDR3 is TGTGCCAGCAGTAAGAGCGGCACAGATACGCAGTATTTT. Translation gives CASSKSGTDTQYF. V usage is TRBV28 and J usage is TRBJ2-3, with D hard to call. CDR3 size: 13 residues. V was clipped by 5 bases and J by 1 base, with 7 bases between them. Germline V CDR1 and CDR2: MDHEN, SYDVKM.

This clonotype was observed at least ten times. The chain uses TRBV12-3 or TRBV12-4 and TRBJ2-5, with a weak D call TRBD2 (5 bases). CDR3 length equals 14 residues. Trimming took off 5 bases at V and 2 bases at J, with 12 bases between the two ends. CDR3 region: CASSAGLSQETQYF. The CDR3 nucleotides are TGTGCCAGCAGTGCGGGCCTTAGTCAAGAGACCCAGTACTTC.

This clonotype was picked up many times. The chain carries TRBV3-1 and TRBJ1-1, with D perhaps TRBD1 (5 bases). The CDR3 is 12 amino acids. V was clipped by 8 bases and J by 3 bases, with 10 bases between them. The germline V gene has CDR1 LGHDT and CDR2 YNNKEL (reference sequence). CDR3 loop: CASVGGDTEAFF. The CDR3 region has the DNA TGTGCCAGCGTGGGGGGGGACACTGAAGCTTTCTTT.

This chain joins TRBV11-2 and TRBJ2-2, with 8 bases that match TRBD1. This CDR3 comprises 13 residues. Looked up from germline, CDR1 is SGHAT and CDR2 is FQNNGV. The J segment lost 6 bases and the V segment lost 4 bases, leaving 1 base of the junction unmatched. CDR3 coding DNA: TGTGCCAGCAGCTCGACAGGGGCCGGGGAGCTGTTTTTT. This encodes CASSSTGAGELFF.

In its sample, this clonotype was seen many times. The chain carries TRBV20-1 and TRBJ2-7; perhaps TRBD1 as D (5 bases). In germline, CDR1 is DFQATT, CDR2 SNEGSKA (reference sequence). Trimming removed 1 base at V and 6 bases at J, with 19 bases between. The CDR3 totals 15 residues. The chain's CDR3 is CSARAEDSGAGEQYF. CDR3 nucleotide sequence: TGCAGTGCTAGAGCCGAAGACAGTGGGGCAGGCGAGCAGTACTTC.

This clonotype occurred many times. The V and J genes are TRBV19 and TRBJ1-2, with 9 bases matching TRBD1. Trimming at V came to 7 bases and at J to 8 bases, leaving 11 bases not matched to a gene. The CDR3 contains 14 residues. Germline CDR1 LNHDA, CDR2 SQIVND (reference sequence). This CDR3 reads CASTPGQGNGGYTF. The DNA for the CDR3 is TGTGCCAGTACCCCGGGACAGGGCAATGGAGGCTACACCTTC.

This clonotype was counted at least ten times. The rearrangement links TRBV6-1 to TRBJ1-5; D gene unclear. From germline, CDR1 is MNHNS and CDR2 SASEGT. Trimming left V 0 bases short and J 0 bases short, with 15 bases between. CDR3 length equals 18 residues. The CDR3 protein is CASSEAGPAGNSNQPQHF. The CDR3 nucleotides are TGTGCCAGCAGTGAAGCAGGTCCCGCGGGGAATAGCAATCAGCCCCAGCATTTT.

This clonotype was detected many times. V and J are TRBV7-9 and TRBJ2-7, with 8 bases identical to TRBD2. CDR1 is SEHNR, CDR2 FQNEAQ, per germline (reference sequence). V shed 8 bases, J shed 2 bases, and the junction held 5 bases outside the gene matches. The CDR3 contains 13 residues. The chain's CDR3 is CASSGTRAYEQYF. The CDR3 region has the DNA TGTGCCAGCTCCGGGACTAGGGCCTACGAGCAGTACTTC.

This clonotype was seen ten or more times. For the CDR3, the DNA is TGCAGCGAACGACAGGTCTATGGCTACACCTTC. It encodes CSERQVYGYTF. V and J are TRBV29-1 and TRBJ1-2, with D tentatively TRBD1 (6 bases). CDR1 is SQVTM, CDR2 ANQGSEA, per germline. V was cut by 7 bases and J by 4 bases, with 10 bases left in between. This CDR3 contains 11 residues.

Many counts were recorded for this clonotype. The chain uses TRBV3-1 and TRBJ1-1; D unresolved. This CDR3 comprises 14 residues. Germline lookup yields CDR1 LGHDT and CDR2 YNNKEL (reference sequence). The V gene lost 4 bases and the J gene lost 0 bases, with 9 bases spanning the gap. As DNA, the CDR3 is TGTGCCAGCAGCCCCCGACACTTGAACACTGAAGCTTTCTTT. Amino acids: CASSPRHLNTEAFF.

The V gene is TRBV28, the J gene TRBJ2-7; 7 nucleotides align to TRBD2. The V segment lost 2 bases and the J segment 4 bases; nucleotides outside the gene matches: 8. CDR1 is MDHEN and CDR2 is SYDVKM in the germline V gene. CDR3 length: 15 residues. Here the CDR3 DNA reads TGTGCCAGCAGTTTAGGTCCTGGAGCGGGATACGAGCAGTACTTC. Translating it yields CASSLGPGAGYEQYF.